What follows is one T cell receptor (beta chain) and its context. The target antigen is unknown. The data are from a study of monozygotic twins with inflammatory bowel disease. Overall study results and limits: Sharing of clonotypes with others was lower in IBD patients than in healthy twins, and this was especially so with disease activity. The study found lower TCRbeta diversity (inverse Simpson) in IBD patients than in healthy co-twins.

Germline CDR1 MDHEN, CDR2 SYDVKM. The CDR3 has 17 amino acids. A template switching step added UMIs, each with a 6-nucleotide sample barcode. TCRdb reanalyzed the 5' RACE reads and collapses them to one entry per CDR3 protein, without DNA. The sample data list 400,000 to 500,000 distinct CDR3 sequences. Source material: blood. The TCR originated in a human donor with ulcerative colitis or Crohn's disease, or a healthy co-twin of an affected twin (not recorded which). The V and J genes are TRBV28 and TRBJ2-2; TCRdb lists TRBD2, though no DNA is available to test this call. CDR3 protein: CASTPLAGKVDTGELFF.